The rows below give T cell receptor beta chains drawn from one sample of a study of OX40 agonist ivuxolimab in advanced cancers. The data were produced by immunoSEQ multiplex PCR, yet TCRdb's version contains in-frame clones alone and is incomplete. The sample includes about 82,000 clones, approximately 92% seen only once; the top ten take over 8.5%. The sequencing used CD4+ or CD8+ T cells sorted from blood, collected in a trial of the OX40 agonist ivuxolimab. Source of these receptors: an adult with an advanced solid tumor such as melanoma, head and neck, liver or kidney cancer. Each CDR3 is given with its conserved first and last residue. A D gene is named only where the DNA matches it firmly. The size entry is marked missing in some rows and otherwise reads once, few, many or a size class.

size | J | D | V | CDR3 | DNA
. | TRBJ1-1 | . | TRBV7-9 | CASSLALTTVNTEAFF | TGTGCCAGCAGCTTAGCATTGACGACAGTGAACACTGAAGCTTTCTTT
. | TRBJ2-5 | TRBD2 | TRBV9 | CASSESSGGAQETQYF | TGTGCCAGCAGCGAATCTAGCGGGGGGGCCCAAGAGACCCAGTACTTC
. | TRBJ2-5 | TRBD1 | TRBV13 | CASSLARTGEETQYF | TGTGCCAGCAGCTTAGCTCGGACAGGGGAAGAGACCCAGTACTTC
. | TRBJ1-6 | . | TRBV2 | CASSEALSVGYYSPLHF | TGTGCCAGCAGTGAAGCGCTTTCGGTCGGGTATTATTCACCCCTCCACTTT
. | TRBJ2-5 | TRBD2 | TRBV11-2 | CASSLVTSGARETQYF | TGTGCCAGCAGCTTAGTTACTAGCGGGGCCCGGGAGACCCAGTACTTC
. | TRBJ2-7 | TRBD2 | TRBV5-8 | CASSLMRSGGPESYEQYF | TGTGCCAGCAGCTTGATGCGTAGCGGGGGCCCAGAATCTTACGAGCAGTACTTC
. | TRBJ1-1 | TRBD1 | TRBV11-2 | CASSFHRGAEAFF | TGTGCCAGCAGCTTCCACAGGGGGGCTGAAGCTTTCTTT
. | TRBJ2-1 | . | TRBV7-9 | CASSYSGAPEQFF | TGTGCCAGCAGTTATTCCGGGGCCCCTGAGCAGTTCTTC
. | TRBJ2-1 | . | TRBV29-1 | CSVEDPGHEQFF | TGCAGCGTTGAAGACCCTGGCCATGAGCAGTTCTTC
once | TRBJ2-3 | . | TRBV13 | CASSLVPDTDTQYF | TGTGCCAGCAGCTTAGTACCAGACACAGATACGCAGTATTTT
. | TRBJ1-2 | TRBD1 | TRBV10-3 | CAISGRETGGDYGYTF | TGTGCCATCAGTGGAAGGGAGACAGGGGGGGACTATGGCTACACCTTC
. | TRBJ2-5 | . | TRBV21-1 | CASSKRTGQETQYF | TGTGCCAGCAGCAAACGGACAGGACAAGAGACCCAGTACTTC
. | TRBJ2-4 | . | TRBV7-9 | CASSEGGLAKNIQYF | TGTGCCAGCAGTGAGGGGGGGCTAGCCAAAAACATTCAGTACTTC
. | TRBJ2-7 | . | TRBV7-6 | CASSLEAEEGSYEQYF | TGTGCCAGCAGCTTAGAGGCAGAGGAGGGCTCCTACGAGCAGTACTTC
. | TRBJ1-2 | . | TRBV11-2 | CASSPDVGGAYGYTF | TGTGCCAGCAGCCCCGACGTTGGGGGCGCCTATGGCTACACCTTC
. | TRBJ2-5 | . | TRBV7-9 | CASSLEGGGETQYF | TGTGCCAGCAGCTTAGAAGGAGGAGGAGAGACCCAGTACTTC
. | TRBJ1-1 | . | TRBV10-2 | CASSETVKNTEAFF | TGCGCCAGCAGTGAAACAGTTAAGAACACTGAAGCTTTCTTT
. | TRBJ2-3 | . | TRBV19 | CASSKADTQYF | TGTGCCAGTAGTAAGGCAGATACGCAGTATTTT
. | TRBJ1-3 | . | TRBV27 | CASARSGDTGNTIYF | TGTGCCAGCGCCCGGTCGGGGGATACTGGAAACACCATATATTTT
. | TRBJ2-7 | . | TRBV7-2 | CASSHIGGNQSYEQYF | TGTGCCAGCAGCCACATCGGCGGGAACCAGTCTTACGAGCAGTACTTC
once | TRBJ2-2 | . | TRBV21-1 | CASSKGLAGDSSTGELFF | TGTGCCAGCAGCAAAGGACTAGCGGGGGATAGTAGCACCGGGGAGCTGTTTTTT
. | TRBJ2-1 | . | TRBV10-3 | CAIKESGDNEQFF | TGTGCCATCAAGGAGAGTGGGGACAATGAGCAGTTCTTC
. | TRBJ1-1 | . | TRBV5-4 | CASSFGLNTEAFF | TGTGCCAGCAGCTTCGGACTTAACACTGAAGCTTTCTTT
. | TRBJ2-1 | TRBD2 | TRBV9 | CASSPSGSGSYNEQFF | TGTGCCAGCAGCCCAAGCGGTAGCGGGTCCTACAATGAGCAGTTCTTC
. | TRBJ2-7 | . | TRBV19 | CASSIGQGYYEQYF | TGTGCCAGTAGTATAGGCCAGGGTTACTACGAGCAGTACTTC
once | TRBJ2-7 | TRBD2 | TRBV7-2 | CASSLTSGGPYEQYF | TGTGCCAGCAGCTTAACTAGCGGGGGACCTTACGAGCAGTACTTC
. | TRBJ1-4 | . | TRBV19 | CASSTYNAYNEKLFF | TGTGCCAGTAGTACCTACAACGCATATAATGAAAAACTGTTTTTT
. | TRBJ2-5 | TRBD2 | TRBV14 | CASSQGILSGGAGETQYF | TGTGCCAGCAGCCAAGGCATCCTCAGCGGGGGGGCCGGGGAGACCCAGTACTTC
. | TRBJ2-7 | . | TRBV19 | CASSLRGPYEQYF | TGTGCCAGTAGTCTCCGGGGGCCCTACGAGCAGTACTTC
. | TRBJ2-3 | . | TRBV11-2 | CASSLGHSTDTQYF | TGTGCCAGCAGCTTAGGTCACTCCACAGATACGCAGTATTTT
. | TRBJ1-2 | . | TRBV29-1 | CSVVSGDFYGYTF | TGCAGCGTTGTTTCAGGGGACTTCTATGGCTACACCTTC
. | TRBJ2-7 | . | TRBV6-6 | CASSYSGSDYEQYF | TGTGCCAGCAGTTACTCCGGATCCGACTACGAGCAGTACTTC
. | TRBJ2-2 | . | TRBV7-9 | CASSSLSGELFF | TGTGCCAGCAGCTCTCTCAGCGGGGAGCTGTTTTTT